Reported below is one T cell receptor beta chain. Its cognate antigen is unknown. The source of the sample is a study of cytomegalovirus exposure and HLA in healthy donors. Whole-study context: Among 398 genotyped donors, about 85% fell in the Caucasian-associated ancestry cluster. Findings and limits, study-wide: The study found most TCR sequences rare, yet found some public TCRs in many donors.

The donors were healthy bone marrow donors. 13 Jbeta primers and 60 Vbeta primers were used for the PCR. In the original analysis: Unique TCR beta chains numbered about 80 million in a later analysis, with roughly 9.9 million shared. Sequenced by immunoSEQ multiplex PCR; TCRdb stores in-frame clones only, minus some. The V and J calls and clone size were taken over from that table, and D and trimming were inferred from the DNA. The sample consists of around 160,000 clones, more than 65% of them appearing once. Trimming cost V 2 bases and J 12 bases, with 29 bases left between them. This CDR3 has 18 residues. Germline CDR1 SGHAT, CDR2 FQNNGV.

V and J are TRBV11-2 and TRBJ2-1, with D possibly TRBD1 on 5 matching bases. The specimen sequenced was PBMCs. The clonotype originates from a woman aged 40 to 50 in good health and CMV-seropositive. The DNA of the CDR3 is TGTGCCAGCAGCTTACTCCCCCCCCGGTCGACAGAATTTTACGGGCAGTTCTTC. Protein product: CASSLLPPRSTEFYGQFF.